The T cell receptor beta chain described here comes from a study of neurological immune-mediated disorders. For sorted libraries, the input was approximately 1 million CD4+ or CD8+ T cells. CDR3 length: 15 amino acids. CDR1 and CDR2 (germline): MGHRA, YSYEKL. Trimming took 0 bases from V and 14 from J, leaving 22 bases between them. This clonotype was observed many times. Template-switch 5'RACE cDNA synthesis added a 10-nucleotide unique molecular identifier. The yield of each sequencing run was over 170 million TCR-beta sequences from 15-18 subjects. In TCRdb, the 5' RACE reads were re-called with MiXCR into one record per CDR3 protein. The sample consists of approximately 30,000 distinct CDR3 sequences, just over 4% of them appearing once.

The source material was CD4+ T cells from blood. The chain is built from TRBV4-1 and TRBJ2-5; D is undetermined. This sequence was found in a middle-aged woman in good health. CDR3 region: CASSQEGSAALRLYF. The CDR3 region has the DNA TGCGCCAGCAGCCAAGAGGGCTCTGCAGCCCTCCGCCTTTACTTC.